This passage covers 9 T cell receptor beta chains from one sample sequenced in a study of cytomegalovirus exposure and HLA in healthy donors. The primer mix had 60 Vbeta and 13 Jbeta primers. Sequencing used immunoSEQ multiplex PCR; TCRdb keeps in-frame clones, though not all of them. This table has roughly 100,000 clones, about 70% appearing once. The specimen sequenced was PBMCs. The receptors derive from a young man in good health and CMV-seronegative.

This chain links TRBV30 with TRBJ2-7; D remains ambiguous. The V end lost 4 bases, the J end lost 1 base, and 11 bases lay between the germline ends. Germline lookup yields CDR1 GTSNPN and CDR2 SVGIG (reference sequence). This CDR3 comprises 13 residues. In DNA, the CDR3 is TGTGCCTGGACCGGAGTGTCTTCCTACGAGCAGTACTTC. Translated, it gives CAWTGVSSYEQYF.

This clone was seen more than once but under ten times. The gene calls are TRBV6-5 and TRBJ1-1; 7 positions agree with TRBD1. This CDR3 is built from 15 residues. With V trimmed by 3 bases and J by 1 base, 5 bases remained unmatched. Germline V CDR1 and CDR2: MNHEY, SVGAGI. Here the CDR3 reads CASSYTGVTNTEAFF. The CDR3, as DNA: TGTGCCAGCAGTTATACAGGGGTGACGAACACTGAAGCTTTCTTT.

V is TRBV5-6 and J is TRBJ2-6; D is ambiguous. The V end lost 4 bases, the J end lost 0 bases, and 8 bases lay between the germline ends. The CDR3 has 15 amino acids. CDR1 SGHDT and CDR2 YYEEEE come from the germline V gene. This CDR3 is CASSRGVSGANVLTF. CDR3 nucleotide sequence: TGTGCCAGCAGCCGAGGAGTCTCTGGGGCCAACGTCCTGACTTTC.

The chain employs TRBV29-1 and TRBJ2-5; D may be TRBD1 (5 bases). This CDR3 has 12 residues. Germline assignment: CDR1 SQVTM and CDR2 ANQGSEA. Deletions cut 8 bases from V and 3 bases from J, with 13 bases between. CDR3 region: CSLNDRKETQYF. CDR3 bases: TGCAGCCTAAATGACAGAAAAGAGACCCAGTACTTC.

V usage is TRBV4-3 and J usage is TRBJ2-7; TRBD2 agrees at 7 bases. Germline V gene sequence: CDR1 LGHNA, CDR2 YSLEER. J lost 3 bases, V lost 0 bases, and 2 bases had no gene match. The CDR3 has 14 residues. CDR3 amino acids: CASSQEPGGYEQYF. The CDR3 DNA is TGCGCCAGCAGCCAAGAACCGGGGGGCTACGAGCAGTACTTC.

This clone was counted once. The CDR3 coding sequence is TGTGCCAGCAGCGTAGCGGGAGTCTACAATGAGCAGTTCTTC. It translates to CASSVAGVYNEQFF. The rearrangement uses TRBV9 and TRBJ2-1, with D tentatively TRBD2 (6 bases). CDR3 length: 14 amino acids. Germline V lookup: CDR1 SGDLS, CDR2 YYNGEE. Trimming pared 0 bases from V and 3 bases from J, leaving 7 bases between.

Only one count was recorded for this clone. CDR3 sequence reads: CAWQTGVSNTEAFF. In DNA form, the CDR3 reads TGTGCCTGGCAGACAGGGGTATCCAACACTGAAGCTTTCTTT. V usage is TRBV30 and J usage is TRBJ1-1; 8 bases map to TRBD1. The junction had 7 bases not matched to a gene; V was cut back by 5 bases and J by 2 bases. Germline V lookup: CDR1 GTSNPN, CDR2 SVGIG (reference sequence). The CDR3 is 14 amino acids.

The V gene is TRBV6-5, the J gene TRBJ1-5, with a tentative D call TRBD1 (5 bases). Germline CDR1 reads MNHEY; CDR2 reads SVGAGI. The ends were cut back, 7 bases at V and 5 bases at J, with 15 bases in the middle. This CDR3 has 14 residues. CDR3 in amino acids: CASNYGGGDQPQHF. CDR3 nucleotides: TGTGCCAGCAACTACGGCGGGGGAGATCAGCCCCAGCATTTT.

The CDR3 region has the DNA TGTGCCAGCAGCCCAGAGGATCACACCGGGGAGCTGTTTTTT. This codes for CASSPEDHTGELFF. The chain uses TRBV13 and TRBJ2-2, with no clear D. The CDR3 is 14 residues long. Trimming cost V 5 bases and J 3 bases, with 10 bases left between them. Germline CDR1 is PRHDT and CDR2 is FYEKMQ (reference sequence). Complete variable domain (other parts from reference TRBV13 and TRBJ2-2): AAGVIQSPRHLIKEKRETATLKCYPIPRHDTVYWYQQGPGQDPQFLISFYEKMQSDKGSIPDRFSAQQFSDYHSELNMSSLELGDSALYFCASSPEDHTGELFFGEGSRLTVL.